This T cell receptor (beta chain) was observed in a study of CD8 T cells in Susac syndrome. Per the germline V gene, CDR1 is SEHNR and CDR2 is FQNEAQ (reference sequence). The CDR3 extends over 15 amino acids. Losses at the gene ends were 5 bases for V and 8 bases for J; bases not matched to a gene: 7. An input of about 0.5 to 1 ug of RNA was subjected to reverse transcription using random hexamers. TCRdb independently ran MiXCR on the immunoSEQ multiplex PCR reads; one entry per CDR3 protein. Of around 160,000 distinct CDR3 sequences in the sample, less than 95% were seen once. This TCR was sampled from a human donor with multiple sclerosis. Sequencing was done on a sample of CD4+ T cells from PBMCs. The chain uses TRBV7-9 and TRBJ2-2, with 11 nucleotides matching TRBD2. This CDR3 reads CASSRVTSGKGELFF. Written as DNA, the CDR3 is TGTGCCAGCAGCCGAGTGACTAGCGGGAAAGGGGAGCTGTTTTTT.